This T cell receptor (beta chain) was documented in a study of blood T cell repertoires in COVID-19 (dated by TCRdb to 2018 to 2020). Regarding the research as a whole: Samples covering the acute and convalescent phases of COVID-19 were provided by collaborators in the United States, Italy and Spain. The repertoires were released in a freely available public database intended as a resource for research on the immune response to SARS-CoV-2. HLA class I and class II types, where available, came from metadata supplied by the sample provider rather than from assay-based typing. Subjects who had been exposed to COVID-19, were actively infected with it, or had recovered from it provided the deeply sampled blood TCRbeta repertoires that made up the dataset. Sample metadata almost always included a de-identified subject ID, COVID-19 status, age in years and sex. The material from the prospective study consisted of cDNA or gDNA derived from T cells, B-cell-depleted T cells, or PBMCs. The samples were drawn from two sources: the first 160 participants of the ongoing ImmuneRACE study, and 1,200 or so subjects contributed by 6 global collaborators.

Whole blood was collected in K2EDTA tubes by collaborating institutions according to the institutions' own protocols. For TCRbeta analysis, collaborators shipped samples as frozen whole blood, isolated PBMCs, or DNA extracted from either of those sample types. TCRbeta CDR3 regions were amplified from genomic DNA using the immunoSEQ Assay, a bias-controlled multiplex PCR. On the authors' methods: The number of nucleated cells in each sample was estimated from the amplification of reference gene primers within the assay. To quantify the absolute abundance of each unique TCRbeta CDR3 rearrangement, sequence reads were collapsed and filtered. For each sample, productive Simpson clonality was calculated as the square root of Simpson's diversity index across productive rearrangements. In its TCRdb copy, this immuneACCESS table keeps in-frame sequences only and misses some clones. Where compared with another copy, unresolved V genes explain less than half of these, and the others have no known cause. The V and J calls and clone size come from that table; D and trimming were worked out from the DNA. The sample table shows about 180,000 clones, and 86% are seen once. The top ten clones comprise under 3% of the sample.

The germline V gene yields SGHAT for CDR1 and FQNNGV for CDR2. Ends trimmed: V by 1 base, J by 4 bases; bases unmatched to a gene: 7. From the cysteine through the phenylalanine, the CDR3 covers 15 amino acids. Only the CDR3 portion is preserved as DNA: 45 bases, with reading frame beginning at the first base. About this clone: The clone's antigen remains unknown. Base-call qualities are not available, and no considerably larger clone is one nucleotide away.

The study at large found these results: The quantity of clinical and demographic metadata differed by source and by participant and was supplied without curation.

Sequencing was carried out using peripheral blood. This TCR derives from a woman aged 25-40 years with active or convalescent COVID-19. In this chain, TRBV11-2 is recombined with TRBJ2-7, with TRBD1 identical over 7 junction bases. The CDR3 protein sequence reads: CASSLGTGVGYEQYF. In nucleotide form, the sequence is TGTGCCAGCAGCTTAGGGACAGGCGTTGGGTACGAGCAGTACTTC.